This TCR beta chain derives from a study of shared clonotypes between healthy human individuals. Turning to this clone: The antigen is unknown.

Original data processing: ImmunoSEQ output lacked quality scores and full-length reads, limiting matched filtering. The protocol was immunoSEQ multiplex PCR, while the TCRdb copy is restricted to in-frame clones and leaves out a portion. From that table come the V and J calls and clone size; the DNA was used to work out D and trimming. Among hundreds of thousands of clones, around 90% were seen once, and the ten largest hold approximately 25%. This CDR3 is built from 11 residues. Germline V lookup: CDR1 SNHLY, CDR2 FYNNEI. The ends were cut back, 3 bases at V and 4 bases at J, with 4 bases in the middle. CD45RO negativity and positive selection for CCR7 defined naive CD8 cells, a population that excluded terminally differentiated effector memory CD45RA+ cells. There were only Caucasian adults among the donors, and all lived in Nashville, Tennessee. Study-wide points: Rarefaction indicated that sorted-subset sequencing remained incomplete although depth was large. Tissue TCR repertoires likely differ from these blood-only repertoires.

The chain recombines TRBV2 with TRBJ2-7; D gene ambiguous. Sequenced: naive CD8+ T cells sorted from blood. This clonotype originated in a man aged 30 to 39 in good health. In DNA, the CDR3 is TGTGCCAGCAGTGATTGGTACGAGCAGTACTTC. This sequence encodes CASSDWYEQYF.